This TCR beta chain was recovered during a study of T cell responses to AZD1222 COVID-19 vaccine. CDR1 is SGHRS, CDR2 YFSETQ, per germline. CDR3 size: 15 residues. V lost 4 bases, J lost 1 base, and 4 bases stayed unmatched. Notes on this clone: Its antigen remains unidentified.

TCRdb's copy holds only in-frame clones and misses some; the assay was immunoSEQ multiplex PCR. The table includes 100,000 to 150,000 clones, over 75% detected once. Study-wide points: CD4 TCRs linked to vaccination spanned spike, dominating at 160-218 and 743-854. In the spike-specific TCR repertoire, nearly half reportedly target unmutated variant regions.

The sequence was obtained from an adult in good health. Specimen: peripheral blood, collected on day 0 of AZD1222 vaccination. The chain employs TRBV5-1 and TRBJ2-3; 9 bases match TRBD2. CDR3 sequence reads: CASSTPSGGTDTQYF. The CDR3 DNA is TGCGCCAGCAGCACGCCTAGCGGGGGCACAGATACGCAGTATTTT. Based on the CDR3 plus reference TRBV5-1 and TRBJ2-3, the full variable domain is KAGVTQTPRYLIKTRGQQVTLSCSPISGHRSVSWYQQTPGQGLQFLFEYFSETQRNKGNFPGRFSGRQFSNSRSEMNVSTLELGDSALYLCASSTPSGGTDTQYFGPGTRLTVL.